The T cell receptor (beta chain) under discussion was sequenced for a study of T cells in Graves' hyperthyroidism and ophthalmopathy. Whole-study findings and limits: Blood held most thyroid clonotypes expanded above 0.001 frequency.

This clonotype was seen ten or more times. Its antigen is as yet unknown. The CDR3 regions of TCR beta were amplified from RNA transcripts. In the first-round RT-PCR of the TCR CDR3, the HTBI primer set was used. One entry per CDR3 protein, called by TCRdb with MiXCR from the multiplex PCR reads. The table shows about 400,000 distinct CDR3 sequences, with roughly 15% occurring only once. Based on clinical symptoms, serum thyroxine and TRAb, thyroid ultrasound and orbital computed tomography, diagnoses were reached. This sequence was found in a woman aged 30 to 39 with Graves' ophthalmopathy. Sequenced sample: blood.

CDR3 in amino acids: CASSFRRLFFGYTF. CDR3 DNA: TGTGCCAGCAGTTTTCGCAGGTTATTTTTTGGCTACACCTTC. The chain is built from TRBV28 and TRBJ1-2; D remains unclear. The germline V gene encodes CDR1 MDHEN and CDR2 SYDVKM. Trimming shortened V by 3 bases and J by 7 bases, and 15 bases separated the two germline ends. The CDR3 sequence is 14 residues long.